The 26 T cell receptor beta chains reported below all come from one sample, sequenced in a study of blood T cell repertoires in COVID-19. Assay used: immunoSEQ multiplex PCR; TCRdb lists only in-frame clones, some missing. This sample carries more than 100,000 clones, about 91% of them seen once, and the ten largest clones take 3% to 3.5%. Source material: peripheral blood. These receptors were obtained from a human donor in a cohort sampled during active COVID-19.

In its sample, this clone was seen a few times. The chain links TRBV3-1 (or the pseudogene TRBV3-2) to TRBJ1-1; tentatively, D is TRBD1 (5 bases). Germline V gene sequence: CDR1 LGHDT, CDR2 YNNKEL (reference sequence). CDR3 length equals 13 residues. Between the trimmed V and J ends, which lost 3 bases and 3 bases, there was a span of 8 bases. CDR3: CASSQGPYTEAFF. Here the CDR3 DNA reads TGTGCCAGCAGCCAGGGGCCCTACACTGAAGCTTTCTTT.

This clone was seen only once. V usage is TRBV9 and J usage is TRBJ1-3, with unresolved D. The CDR3 spans 15 residues. The ends were cut back, 3 bases at V and 0 bases at J, with 10 bases in the middle. Per germline, CDR1 SGDLS and CDR2 YYNGEE. The CDR3 nucleotides are TGTGCCAGCAGCGCTACCCTTAACTCTGGAAACACCATATATTTT. Translation: CASSATLNSGNTIYF.

This rearrangement joins TRBV5-5 to TRBJ1-4; D remains unclear. The CDR3 is 13 amino acids. With 0 bases removed from V and 5 bases from J, the gap between germline ends came to 5 bases. Germline V CDR1 and CDR2: SGHKS, YYEKEE (reference sequence). The CDR3 reads CASSLDLNEKLFF. In DNA, the CDR3 is TGTGCCAGCAGCTTGGATCTGAATGAAAAACTGTTTTTT.

The DNA of the CDR3 is TGCGCCAGCCAGCTCGATCCAGGGGGCGTCGCCTATGGCTACACCTTC. It codes for CASQLDPGGVAYGYTF. The chain has TRBV5-1 and TRBJ1-2; 8 nucleotides agree with TRBD1. CDR1 and CDR2 (germline): SGHRS, YFSETQ. The CDR3 consists of 16 residues. V trimming: 7 bases; J trimming: 4 bases; junction bases outside the gene matches: 15.

Only a few counts were recorded for this clone. The chain recombines TRBV28 with TRBJ2-7, with 10 bases identical to TRBD1. CDR1 and CDR2 from the germline V gene are MDHEN and SYDVKM. V lost 3 bases and J lost 3; bases outside the gene matches: 5. The CDR3 totals 15 residues. In DNA form, the CDR3 reads TGTGCCAGCAGTTTTATGGGGACAGGGGTCTACGAGCAGTACTTC. As protein: CASSFMGTGVYEQYF.

The chain links TRBV3-1 (or the pseudogene TRBV3-2) to TRBJ2-1; a possible D gene is TRBD2 (5 bases). Trimming pared 4 bases from V and 2 bases from J, leaving 15 bases between. The CDR3 loop spans 16 amino acids. CDR1 is LGHDT, CDR2 YNNKEL, per germline (reference sequence). This CDR3 reads CASSLTRDYAYNEQFF. The CDR3 coding sequence is TGTGCCAGCAGCCTCACTCGGGATTATGCCTACAATGAGCAGTTCTTC.

V usage is TRBV4-1 and J usage is TRBJ1-1; 10 positions match TRBD1. This CDR3 region has 17 residues. Per the germline V gene, CDR1 is MGHRA and CDR2 is YSYEKL. V was clipped by 3 bases and J by 1 base; unmatched bases: 8. The CDR3 reads CASSHLDRGQTNTEAFF. In DNA form, the CDR3 reads TGCGCCAGCAGCCATCTAGACAGGGGGCAGACGAACACTGAAGCTTTCTTT.

The CDR3 region is CASSSDRGRASGSPSYNEQFF. DNA for the CDR3: TGTGCCAGCAGTTCGGACAGGGGGCGGGCTAGCGGGAGTCCCTCCTACAATGAGCAGTTCTTC. The rearrangement uses TRBV11-2 and TRBJ2-1, with a tentative D call TRBD1 (11 bases). V lost 6 bases and J lost 0, with 30 bases in between. This CDR3 is built from 21 residues. The germline V gene encodes CDR1 SGHAT and CDR2 FQNNGV.

This clone came up once. The chain combines TRBV5-4 with TRBJ2-5, with D maybe TRBD1 (8 bases). V was pared by 4 bases and J by 5 bases, with 18 bases between. The CDR3 runs 15 residues. CDR1 is SGHNT, CDR2 YYREEE, per germline (reference sequence). Written as DNA, the CDR3 is TGTGCCAGCAGCCCGACAGGACAGGGAGGGGAGACCCAGTACTTC. Translating gives CASSPTGQGGETQYF.

The CDR3 here is CASSPRQGIFYEQFF. The CDR3 nucleotides read TGTGCCAGCAGCCCTCGACAGGGGATTTTCTATGAGCAGTTCTTC. The chain recombines TRBV21-1 with TRBJ2-1; the table assigns TRBD1, which was not confirmed against the DNA. TRBV21-1 is assigned pseudogene status. This CDR3 is 15 amino acids long.

This rearrangement joins TRBV28 to TRBJ1-2, with a weak D call TRBD1 (6 bases). The CDR3 covers 15 residues. In germline, CDR1 is MDHEN, CDR2 SYDVKM. With 6 bases removed from V and 4 bases from J, the gap between germline ends came to 18 bases. Here the CDR3 DNA reads TGTGCCAGCAGGGATAGGGGGAATGAACGCTATGGCTACACCTTC. Translation gives CASRDRGNERYGYTF.

This rearrangement joins TRBV7-6 to TRBJ2-7; TRBD1 agrees at 11 bases. The CDR3 is made up of 16 amino acids. Germline lookup yields CDR1 SGHVS and CDR2 FNYEAQ. V was pared by 0 bases and J by 2 bases, with 3 bases of the junction left unmatched. The CDR3 is CASSLAPGQGAYEQYF. DNA for the CDR3: TGTGCCAGCAGCTTAGCCCCGGGACAGGGGGCCTACGAGCAGTACTTC.

The rearrangement uses TRBV6-2 or TRBV6-3 and TRBJ1-5; D possibly corresponds to TRBD1 (5 bases). V gave up 4 bases and J gave up 6 bases, with 16 bases separating them. Germline V gene lookup returns CDR1 MNHEY and CDR2 SVGEGT. The CDR3 sequence is 15 residues long. The CDR3 region has the DNA TGTGCCAGCAGTTTTGGAGGGGTGGGGGGTCAGCCCCAGCATTTT. It yields the protein CASSFGGVGGQPQHF.

This clone was detected only a few times. The rearrangement links TRBV30 to TRBJ1-5, with 10 positions matching TRBD1. The CDR3 spans 13 residues. Trimming took 5 bases from V and 6 from J; bases not matched to a gene: 4. Germline CDR1 is GTSNPN and CDR2 is SVGIG (reference sequence). The CDR3 sequence is CAWDRGRGQPQHF. As DNA, the CDR3 is TGTGCCTGGGACAGGGGGCGAGGTCAGCCCCAGCATTTT.

The chain carries TRBV5-1 and TRBJ2-7, with a weak D call TRBD2 (6 bases). The germline CDR1 and CDR2 sequences are SGHRS and YFSETQ. The V gene lost 1 base and the J gene lost 2 bases, with 7 bases spanning the gap. CDR3 length equals 13 residues. The CDR3 nucleotides are TGCGCCAGCAGCTTGTGGGGGGCCTACGAGCAGTACTTC. It encodes CASSLWGAYEQYF.

V gene TRBV6-5 combines with J gene TRBJ1-5; D uncertain. Germline CDR1 reads MNHEY; CDR2 reads SVGAGI. With 6 bases removed from V and 7 bases from J, the gap between germline ends came to 10 bases. The CDR3 is 12 residues long. The CDR3 protein is CASSLPGQPQHF. CDR3 nucleotide sequence: TGTGCCAGCAGCCTCCCAGGCCAGCCCCAGCATTTT.

The chain is built from TRBV10-3 and TRBJ2-1, with 9 positions matching TRBD1. The length of the CDR3 is 16 residues. With V trimmed by 4 bases and J by 3 bases, 7 bases remained unmatched. Per the germline V gene, CDR1 is ENHRY and CDR2 is SYGVKD. CDR3 in amino acids: CAISAAQGAFYNEQFF. CDR3 DNA: TGTGCCATCAGTGCTGCACAGGGGGCTTTCTACAATGAGCAGTTCTTC.

The rearrangement uses TRBV19 and TRBJ2-6; 7 bases are shared with TRBD1. This CDR3 comprises 18 residues. Germline V gene data show CDR1 as LNHDA and CDR2 as SQIVND (reference sequence). The V and J ends lost 1 base and 3 bases, in that order; junction bases with no gene match: 9. In DNA form, the CDR3 reads TGTGCCAGTAGTATAGGACAGGGACAGTATGGTGGGGCCAACGTCCTGACTTTC. Protein product: CASSIGQGQYGGANVLTF.

V gene TRBV15 combines with J gene TRBJ2-7, with D maybe TRBD2 (5 bases). V gave up 0 bases and J gave up 7 bases, with 28 bases separating them. Germline V gives CDR1 LNHNV, CDR2 YYDKDF (reference sequence). The CDR3 covers 19 residues. CDR3 nucleotide sequence: TGTGCCACCAGCAGAGATCTGGTACGCCCAGGAGGTAGGCCTTTGGAGCAGTACTTC. It encodes CATSRDLVRPGGRPLEQYF.

To note about this clone: The same CDR3 also results from other DNA sequences found in this sample. The gene calls are TRBV10-3 and TRBJ1-2, with 9 bases matching TRBD1. CDR3 length: 13 residues. The trim removed 11 bases at V and 1 base at J, leaving 5 bases unmatched. CDR1 and CDR2 (germline): ENHRY, SYGVKD. The CDR3 DNA sequence: TGTGCCTCACAGGGGGCCCTTAACTATGGCTACACCTTC. It translates to CASQGALNYGYTF.

This chain connects TRBV6-5 to TRBJ1-6; D not certain. Germline V gene data show CDR1 as MNHEY and CDR2 as SVGAGI. This CDR3 spans 15 amino acids. Trimming left V 5 bases short and J 7 bases short, with 15 bases between. For the CDR3, the DNA is TGTGCCAGCAGTCCTGATGGAGGGTGGAATTCACCCCTCCACTTT. Amino acid sequence: CASSPDGGWNSPLHF.

This chain links TRBV5-1 with TRBJ2-5; 9 nucleotides match TRBD2. This CDR3 is 18 amino acids long. Trimming took 0 bases from V and 7 from J; bases not matched to a gene: 16. Germline V CDR1 and CDR2: SGHRS, YFSETQ. CDR3: CASSLGLPTGLAARTQYF. The CDR3 DNA follows: TGCGCCAGCAGCTTGGGGCTACCAACGGGACTAGCCGCCAGGACCCAGTACTTC. Looking up the rest from reference TRBV5-1 and TRBJ2-5 gives the full variable domain: KAGVTQTPRYLIKTRGQQVTLSCSPISGHRSVSWYQQTPGQGLQFLFEYFSETQRNKGNFPGRFSGRQFSNSRSEMNVSTLELGDSALYLCASSLGLPTGLAARTQYFGPGTRLLVL.

This clone was counted once. The genes are TRBV7-9 and TRBJ1-1; D is unclear. V was pared by 3 bases and J by 3 bases, with 11 bases between. Germline V gene data show CDR1 as SEHNR and CDR2 as FQNEAQ (reference sequence). This CDR3 is built from 14 residues. The CDR3 DNA reads as TGTGCCAGCAGCTTCCCACCTCAGGACACTGAAGCTTTCTTT. Translated: CASSFPPQDTEAFF. The full variable domain, rest sourced from reference TRBV7-9 and TRBJ1-1, is DTGVSQNPRHKITKRGQNVTFRCDPISEHNRLYWYRQTLGQGPEFLTYFQNEAQLEKSRLLSDRFSAERPKGSFSTLEIQRTEQGDSAMYLCASSFPPQDTEAFFGQGTRLTVV.

This chain connects TRBV5-4 to TRBJ1-6; perhaps TRBD1 as D (5 bases). Germline V gene data show CDR1 as SGHNT and CDR2 as YYREEE (reference sequence). The V and J ends lost 0 bases and 11 bases respectively, with 12 bases between them. The length of the CDR3 is 14 residues. CDR3 in DNA: TGTGCCAGCAGCTTGGTTGCGGGGGAGACACCCCTCCACTTT. As protein: CASSLVAGETPLHF.

V gene TRBV27 combines with J gene TRBJ2-7; 12 bases are a match to TRBD1. The CDR3 spans 18 residues. Germline values: CDR1 MNHEY, CDR2 SMNVEV (reference sequence). J gave up 7 bases and V 6 bases, and 19 bases lay outside the gene matches. The CDR3 region has the DNA TGTGCCAGCAGCCTCCGTTATCTATATGGGACAGGGGGCGAAGAGCAGTACTTC. Protein sequence: CASSLRYLYGTGGEEQYF.

The chain couples TRBV6-5 to TRBJ1-4; the match to TRBD1 covers 7 bases. The J segment lost 7 bases and the V segment lost 2 bases, leaving 4 bases of the junction unmatched. Germline-derived CDR1 and CDR2 are MNHEY and SVGAGI. This CDR3 spans 14 amino acids. This CDR3 is CASSYERGLEKLFF. The CDR3 nucleotides read TGTGCCAGCAGTTACGAAAGGGGGCTTGAAAAACTGTTTTTT.